This TCR beta chain was identified during a study of CD8 T cells in ankylosing spondylitis. Study-level findings and limits: Within matched ankylosing spondylitis synovial fluid, disease-linked clones were reportedly significantly enriched. Apparently characteristic of ankylosing spondylitis blood was a TCR beta motif (roughly eight highly homologous variants).

In making TCR beta libraries, quantitative 5'-RACE with molecular barcodes was used. TCRdb re-analysed the 5' RACE reads in MiXCR, keeping a single row per CDR3 protein. The table shows more than 500,000 distinct CDR3 sequences, with under 5.5% occurring only once. There are many counts of this clonotype. Antigen: not known. Trimming took off 8 bases at V and 1 base at J, with 6 bases between the two ends. This CDR3 contains 12 residues. The germline V gene encodes CDR1 WSHSY and CDR2 SAAADI. This sequence originates from a male donor with ankylosing spondylitis. Material: blood, either unsorted or a sorted T cell fraction (not recorded which). The chain links TRBV10-2 to TRBJ2-4; D is undetermined. CDR3 protein: CASGEAKNIQYF. The CDR3 bases are TGCGCCAGCGGAGAGGCCAAAAACATTCAGTACTTC.